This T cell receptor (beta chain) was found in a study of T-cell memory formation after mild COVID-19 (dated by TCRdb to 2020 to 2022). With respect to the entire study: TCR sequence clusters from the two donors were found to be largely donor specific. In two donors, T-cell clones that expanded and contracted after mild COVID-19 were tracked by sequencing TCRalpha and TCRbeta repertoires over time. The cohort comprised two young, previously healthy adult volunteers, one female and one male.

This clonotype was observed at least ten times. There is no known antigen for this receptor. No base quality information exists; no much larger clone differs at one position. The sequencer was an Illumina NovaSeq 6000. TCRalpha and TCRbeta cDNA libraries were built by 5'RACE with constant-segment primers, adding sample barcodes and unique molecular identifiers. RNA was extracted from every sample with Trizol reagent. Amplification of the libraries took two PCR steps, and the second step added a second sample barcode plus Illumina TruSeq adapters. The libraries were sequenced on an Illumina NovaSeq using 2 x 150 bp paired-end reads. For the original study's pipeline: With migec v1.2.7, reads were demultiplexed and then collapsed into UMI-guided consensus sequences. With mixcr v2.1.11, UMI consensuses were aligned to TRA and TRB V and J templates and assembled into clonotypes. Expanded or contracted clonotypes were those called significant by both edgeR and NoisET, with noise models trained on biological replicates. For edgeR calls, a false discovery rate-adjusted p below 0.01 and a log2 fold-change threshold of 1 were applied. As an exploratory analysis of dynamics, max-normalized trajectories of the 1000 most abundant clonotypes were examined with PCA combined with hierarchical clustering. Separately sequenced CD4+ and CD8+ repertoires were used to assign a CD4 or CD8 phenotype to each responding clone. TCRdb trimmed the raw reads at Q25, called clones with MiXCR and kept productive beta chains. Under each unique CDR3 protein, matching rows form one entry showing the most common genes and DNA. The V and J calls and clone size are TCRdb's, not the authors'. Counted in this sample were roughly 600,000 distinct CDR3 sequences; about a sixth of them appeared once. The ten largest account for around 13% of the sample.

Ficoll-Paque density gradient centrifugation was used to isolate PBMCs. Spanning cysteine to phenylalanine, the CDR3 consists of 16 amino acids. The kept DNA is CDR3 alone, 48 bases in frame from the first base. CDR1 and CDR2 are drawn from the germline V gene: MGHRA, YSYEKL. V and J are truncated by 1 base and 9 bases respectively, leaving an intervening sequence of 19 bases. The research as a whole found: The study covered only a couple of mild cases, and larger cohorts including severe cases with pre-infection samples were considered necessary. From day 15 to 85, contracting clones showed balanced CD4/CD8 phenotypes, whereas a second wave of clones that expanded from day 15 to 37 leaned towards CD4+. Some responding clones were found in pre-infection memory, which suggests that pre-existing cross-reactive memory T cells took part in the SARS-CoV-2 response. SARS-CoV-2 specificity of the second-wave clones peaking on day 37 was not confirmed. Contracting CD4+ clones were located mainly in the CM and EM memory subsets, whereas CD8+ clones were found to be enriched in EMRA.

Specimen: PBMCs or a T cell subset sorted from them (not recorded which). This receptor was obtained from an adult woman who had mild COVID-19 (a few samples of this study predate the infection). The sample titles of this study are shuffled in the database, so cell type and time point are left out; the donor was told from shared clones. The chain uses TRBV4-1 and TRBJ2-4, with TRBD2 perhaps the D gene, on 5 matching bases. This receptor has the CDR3 CASSQVGSGMESIQYF. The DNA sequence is TGCGCCAGCAGCCAAGTAGGCTCCGGGATGGAGAGCATTCAGTACTTC.